The 15 T cell receptor beta chains below were found in one sample sequenced in a study of shared clonotypes between healthy human individuals. Generated by immunoSEQ multiplex PCR, the TCRdb table keeps only in-frame clones and is missing some. The sample carries around 1.5 million clones, around 98% recorded once. The sample comprised naive CD4+ T cells sorted from blood. Subset specified: CD45RA+ positively selected. Source of these receptors: a man aged 30 to 39 in good health.

The chain links TRBV7-3 to TRBJ1-1; D remains ambiguous. CDR3 size: 13 residues. Germline CDR1 is SGHTA and CDR2 is FQGTGA. V shed 1 base and J shed 1 base, with 4 bases lying between them. The DNA of the CDR3 is TGTGCCAGCAGCTTAATAGGGAACACTGAAGCTTTCTTT. Translation: CASSLIGNTEAFF.

The chain combines TRBV15 with TRBJ2-1; the D gene is possibly TRBD2 (6 bases). Germline CDR1 reads LNHNV; CDR2 reads YYDKDF (reference sequence). Trimming left V 5 bases short and J 9 bases short, with 26 bases between. The length of the CDR3 is 17 residues. Written as DNA, the CDR3 is TGTGCCACCAGCCCACGACCGGGATCGATGTTGGGGGGTGAGCAGTTCTTC. Residues: CATSPRPGSMLGGEQFF.

The V gene is TRBV7-9, the J gene TRBJ1-2, with a weak D call TRBD1 (5 bases). V was cut by 5 bases and J by 8 bases, with 15 bases left in between. The CDR3 spans 13 residues. Germline values: CDR1 SEHNR, CDR2 FQNEAQ (reference sequence). DNA of the CDR3: TGTGCCAGCAGCCTTCCGGGGAGGGGCGGCTACACCTTC. Amino acids: CASSLPGRGGYTF.

This chain links TRBV6-1 with TRBJ2-5; tentatively, D is TRBD1 (7 bases). Trimming pared 4 bases from V and 3 bases from J, leaving 15 bases between. Germline V gene sequence: CDR1 MNHNS, CDR2 SASEGT. The CDR3 is 15 amino acids. This CDR3 reads CASSGGDRTEETQYF. As DNA, the CDR3 is TGTGCCAGCAGTGGGGGGGACAGAACCGAAGAGACCCAGTACTTC.

The V and J genes are TRBV19 and TRBJ1-5; D remains ambiguous. The CDR3 is made up of 15 amino acids. Germline V gives CDR1 LNHDA, CDR2 SQIVND (reference sequence). V was trimmed by 0 bases and J by 4 bases, leaving 10 bases between them. The CDR3 spells CASSIDLKGNQPQHF. In DNA, the CDR3 is TGTGCCAGTAGTATAGATCTCAAAGGGAATCAGCCCCAGCATTTT.

With regard to this clone: Other DNA sequences in this specimen translate into the identical CDR3. V usage is TRBV6-6 and J usage is TRBJ1-4; tentatively, D is TRBD1 (6 bases). Trimming took off 0 bases at V and 7 bases at J, with 12 bases between the two ends. CDR3 size: 15 residues. CDR1 and CDR2 from the germline V gene are MNHNY and SVGAGI (reference sequence). The CDR3 loop is CASSYSKGGGEKLFF. As DNA, the CDR3 is TGTGCCAGCAGTTACTCGAAAGGGGGGGGTGAAAAACTGTTTTTT.

The chain has TRBV7-9 and TRBJ2-7, with D possibly TRBD2 on 6 matching bases. Trimming stripped 5 bases from V and 7 bases from J, with 15 bases between. From germline, CDR1 is SEHNR and CDR2 FQNEAQ (reference sequence). The CDR3 is 13 amino acids. CDR3 DNA: TGTGCCAGCAGCCCCGTAGCGGCGGATGAGCAGTACTTC. Encoded protein: CASSPVAADEQYF.

The CDR3, as DNA: TGTGCCAGCAGCACGGACAGCCTAACTTCACGTGGCTATGGCTACACCTTC. Translated: CASSTDSLTSRGYGYTF. The chain combines TRBV7-8 with TRBJ1-2; a weak D match, TRBD1 (6 bases). The CDR3 length is 17 residues. Looked up from germline, CDR1 is SGHVS and CDR2 is FQNEAQ. Trimming left V 5 bases short and J 4 bases short, with 23 bases between.

The gene calls are TRBV11-2 and TRBJ2-1; TRBD2 is a possible D gene (5 bases). Germline CDR1 and CDR2: SGHAT and FQNNGV. The CDR3 length is 13 residues. V was shortened by 3 bases and J by 3 bases, with 6 bases between the two germline ends. CDR3 in amino acids: CASSLGVYNEQFF. The CDR3 DNA follows: TGTGCCAGCAGCTTGGGAGTCTACAATGAGCAGTTCTTC.

This chain connects TRBV7-8 to TRBJ1-4; tentative D call: TRBD1 (5 bases). Germline assignment: CDR1 SGHVS and CDR2 FQNEAQ. V lost 5 bases and J lost 7, with 17 bases in between. The length of the CDR3 is 15 residues. The CDR3 bases are TGTGCCAGCAGCCTTACATGGGGGGAGATTGAAAAACTGTTTTTT. This sequence encodes CASSLTWGEIEKLFF.

The chain carries TRBV9 and TRBJ2-1, with 9 positions matching TRBD2. J gave up 7 bases and V 0 bases, and 8 bases lay outside the gene matches. The length of the CDR3 is 16 residues. Germline-derived CDR1 and CDR2 are SGDLS and YYNGEE. The DNA of the CDR3 is TGTGCCAGCAGCGTAGCGTGGCTAGCGGGAAAAAATGAGCAGTTCTTC. It codes for CASSVAWLAGKNEQFF. The variable domain in full, completed from reference TRBV9 and TRBJ2-1, reads DSGVTQTPKHLITATGQRVTLRCSPRSGDLSVYWYQQSLDQGLQFLIQYYNGEERAKGNILERFSAQQFPDLHSELNLSSLELGDSALYFCASSVAWLAGKNEQFFGPGTRLTVL.

The gene calls are TRBV7-9 and TRBJ1-3; 7 nucleotides align to TRBD1. The germline CDR1 and CDR2 sequences are SEHNR and FQNEAQ (reference sequence). The CDR3 has 14 residues. The J segment lost 4 bases and the V segment lost 5 bases, leaving 5 bases of the junction unmatched. CDR3 in amino acids: CASSQDRVGNTIYF. CDR3 in DNA: TGTGCCAGCAGCCAAGACAGGGTGGGAAACACCATATATTTT.

This chain joins TRBV4-2 and TRBJ2-2; 9 bases line up with TRBD1. Germline CDR1 reads LGHNA; CDR2 reads YNFKEQ. V lost 0 bases, J lost 4 bases, and 3 bases stayed unmatched. The CDR3 extends over 16 amino acids. CDR3 sequence: CASSQEQGASTGELFF. The CDR3 DNA sequence: TGTGCCAGCAGCCAAGAACAGGGGGCTTCCACCGGGGAGCTGTTTTTT.

This clone was counted once. The gene calls are TRBV18 and TRBJ1-4; D possibly corresponds to TRBD1 (6 bases). The CDR3 totals 16 residues. V gave up 2 bases and J gave up 8 bases, with 18 bases separating them. Germline loops: CDR1 KGHSH, CDR2 LQKENI. Written as DNA, the CDR3 is TGTGCCAGCTCACCAGCCTCACAGGGTTTTGGGGAAAAACTGTTTTTT. Translation gives CASSPASQGFGEKLFF.

The chain employs TRBV27 and TRBJ2-7, with D uncertain. CDR3 size: 10 residues. Deletions cut 4 bases from V and 5 bases from J, with 3 bases between. Per germline, CDR1 MNHEY and CDR2 SMNVEV (reference sequence). CDR3 DNA: TGTGCCAGCAGTTGGAACGAGCAGTACTTC. Translating it yields CASSWNEQYF.